Below are 11 T cell receptor beta chains sequenced from a single sample in a study of radiation and T cells in renal cell carcinoma. Time point of the sample: blood 2 weeks post-SBRT. Specified treatment: 15 Gy SBRT to primary tumor, nephrectomy 4 weeks later. Using immunoSEQ multiplex PCR, the repertoire was profiled, and TCRdb retains in-frame clones only, with some absent. The sample has around 86,000 clones, 80% to 90% seen once. The source material was blood, sampled from a patient whose treatment included radiotherapy and nephrectomy. These receptors originate from a woman between 50 and 59 years old with renal cell carcinoma.

The rearrangement joins TRBV7-2 to TRBJ2-5, with TRBD1 identical over 7 bases. Germline CDR1 is SGHTA and CDR2 is FQGNSA. The V gene end was trimmed by 6 bases and the J gene end by 5 bases; junction bases not matched to a gene: 9. The CDR3 runs to 14 residues. DNA of the CDR3: TGTGCCAGCAGTCACGACAGGGCGACGGAGACCCAGTACTTC. Its translation: CASSHDRATETQYF.

V and J are TRBV9 and TRBJ2-5, with 8 bases aligning to TRBD1. The germline CDR1 and CDR2 sequences are SGDLS and YYNGEE. Trimming took 4 bases from V and 2 from J; bases not matched to a gene: 13. The CDR3 runs to 17 residues. The CDR3 sequence is CASSQGFGTGEQETQYF. Written as DNA, the CDR3 is TGTGCCAGCAGCCAGGGGTTTGGGACAGGAGAACAAGAGACCCAGTACTTC. Full variable domain (outside the CDR3, taken from reference TRBV9 and TRBJ2-5): DSGVTQTPKHLITATGQRVTLRCSPRSGDLSVYWYQQSLDQGLQFLIQYYNGEERAKGNILERFSAQQFPDLHSELNLSSLELGDSALYFCASSQGFGTGEQETQYFGPGTRLLVL.

This chain connects TRBV7-9 to TRBJ2-7, with unresolved D. CDR1 is SEHNR and CDR2 is FQNEAQ in the germline V gene (reference sequence). V was pared by 5 bases and J by 5 bases, with 19 bases between. This CDR3 has 15 amino acids. CDR3 protein: CASSPSVRASHEQYF. The CDR3 DNA reads TGTGCCAGCAGCCCTTCTGTACGGGCATCGCACGAGCAGTACTTC.

This chain connects TRBV4-1 to TRBJ2-2, with 7 bases fitting TRBD2. Looked up from germline, CDR1 is MGHRA and CDR2 is YSYEKL. The CDR3 runs to 17 residues. V dropped 1 base and J dropped 0; count of bases not matched to a gene: 5. Written as DNA, the CDR3 is TGCGCCAGCAGCCAAGTTCCCAGCGGGGCGAACACCGGGGAGCTGTTTTTT. Its protein is CASSQVPSGANTGELFF.

The genes are TRBV6-1 and TRBJ1-3; no reliable D call. Trimming removed 5 bases from V and 0 bases from J, with 8 bases in between. Germline V lookup: CDR1 MNHNS, CDR2 SASEGT. This CDR3 has 14 residues. The CDR3 DNA reads as TGTGCCAGCAGTAGTACCCTCTCTGGAAACACCATATATTTT. Protein: CASSSTLSGNTIYF.

The chain recombines TRBV10-2 with TRBJ2-7, with D possibly being TRBD2 (6 bases). The CDR3 length is 11 residues. V was clipped by 10 bases and J by 4 bases, with 11 bases between them. Germline lookup yields CDR1 WSHSY and CDR2 SAAADI. CDR3 coding DNA: TGCGCCACCTTGGAGGGATACGAGCAGTACTTC. Protein sequence: CATLEGYEQYF.

The V call is TRBV2, the J call TRBJ1-5; D is perhaps TRBD1 (5 bases). CDR1 and CDR2 (germline): SNHLY, FYNNEI. Trimming took off 4 bases at V and 3 bases at J, with 7 bases between the two ends. The CDR3 contains 13 residues. CDR3: CASSGGINQPQHF. For the CDR3, the DNA is TGTGCCAGCAGTGGGGGGATCAATCAGCCCCAGCATTTT. Variable domain in full (rest from reference TRBV2 and TRBJ1-5): EPEVTQTPSHQVTQMGQEVILRCVPISNHLYFYWYRQILGQKVEFLVSFYNNEISEKSEIFDDQFSVERPDGSNFTLKIRSTKLEDSAMYFCASSGGINQPQHFGDGTRLSIL.

V gene TRBV5-1 combines with J gene TRBJ1-2, with D possibly being TRBD1 (6 bases). Trimming stripped 4 bases from V and 4 bases from J, with 14 bases between. In germline, CDR1 is SGHRS, CDR2 YFSETQ. CDR3 length equals 14 residues. The DNA for the CDR3 is TGCGCCAGCAGCCCCGGGACAACAACCTATGGCTACACCTTC. Protein: CASSPGTTTYGYTF.

V gene TRBV7-9 combines with J gene TRBJ1-4; no clear D gene. The CDR3 length is 14 residues. Trimming left V 4 bases short and J 4 bases short, with 10 bases between. Germline V gene lookup returns CDR1 SEHNR and CDR2 FQNEAQ (reference sequence). CDR3 region: CASSSVGSNEKLFF. The CDR3 region has the DNA TGTGCCAGCAGCTCAGTCGGGAGTAATGAAAAACTGTTTTTT. The full variable domain, with the rest looked up from reference TRBV7-9 and TRBJ1-4, is DTGVSQNPRHKITKRGQNVTFRCDPISEHNRLYWYRQTLGQGPEFLTYFQNEAQLEKSRLLSDRFSAERPKGSFSTLEIQRTEQGDSAMYLCASSSVGSNEKLFFGSGTQLSVL.

This clone has just a few counts. The V call is TRBV5-1, the J call TRBJ1-2, with TRBD1 identical over 8 bases. V shed 4 bases, J shed 3 bases, and the junction held 5 bases outside the gene matches. CDR1 is SGHRS, CDR2 YFSETQ, per germline. The CDR3 has 14 amino acids. The CDR3: CASSRSTGDYGYTF. CDR3 nucleotides: TGCGCCAGCAGCCGGTCGACAGGGGACTATGGCTACACCTTC. The full variable domain, in which reference TRBV5-1 and TRBJ1-2 provide the parts outside the CDR3, is KAGVTQTPRYLIKTRGQQVTLSCSPISGHRSVSWYQQTPGQGLQFLFEYFSETQRNKGNFPGRFSGRQFSNSRSEMNVSTLELGDSALYLCASSRSTGDYGYTFGSGTRLTVV.

The chain joins TRBV7-9 to TRBJ1-1, with D perhaps matching TRBD1 (5 bases). The V and J ends lost 1 base and 4 bases respectively, with 10 bases between them. The length of the CDR3 is 14 residues. Germline V CDR1 and CDR2: SEHNR, FQNEAQ (reference sequence). CDR3 residues: CASSLVGQGTEAFF. As DNA, the CDR3 is TGTGCCAGCAGCTTAGTAGGCCAGGGCACTGAAGCTTTCTTT. Variable domain in full (rest from reference TRBV7-9 and TRBJ1-1): DTGVSQNPRHKITKRGQNVTFRCDPISEHNRLYWYRQTLGQGPEFLTYFQNEAQLEKSRLLSDRFSAERPKGSFSTLEIQRTEQGDSAMYLCASSLVGQGTEAFFGQGTRLTVV.